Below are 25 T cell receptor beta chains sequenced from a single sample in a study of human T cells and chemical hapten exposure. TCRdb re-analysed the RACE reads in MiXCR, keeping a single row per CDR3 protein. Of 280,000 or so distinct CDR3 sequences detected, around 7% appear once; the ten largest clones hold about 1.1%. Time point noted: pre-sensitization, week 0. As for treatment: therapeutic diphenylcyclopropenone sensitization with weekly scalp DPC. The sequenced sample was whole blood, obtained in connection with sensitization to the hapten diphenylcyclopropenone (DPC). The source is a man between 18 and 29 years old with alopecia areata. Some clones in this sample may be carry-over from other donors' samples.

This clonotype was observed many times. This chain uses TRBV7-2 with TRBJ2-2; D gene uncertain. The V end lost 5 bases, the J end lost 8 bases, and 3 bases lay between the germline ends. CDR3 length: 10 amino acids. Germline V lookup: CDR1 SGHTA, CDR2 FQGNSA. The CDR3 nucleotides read TGTGCCAGCAGCCGGGGGGAGCTGTTTTTT. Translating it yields CASSRGELFF.

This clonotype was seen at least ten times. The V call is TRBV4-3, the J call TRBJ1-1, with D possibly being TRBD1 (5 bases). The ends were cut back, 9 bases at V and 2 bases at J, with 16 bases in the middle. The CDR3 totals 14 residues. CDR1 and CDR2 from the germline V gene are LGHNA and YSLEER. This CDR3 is CASQWWQGNTEAFF. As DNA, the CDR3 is TGCGCCAGTCAGTGGTGGCAGGGCAACACTGAAGCTTTCTTT.

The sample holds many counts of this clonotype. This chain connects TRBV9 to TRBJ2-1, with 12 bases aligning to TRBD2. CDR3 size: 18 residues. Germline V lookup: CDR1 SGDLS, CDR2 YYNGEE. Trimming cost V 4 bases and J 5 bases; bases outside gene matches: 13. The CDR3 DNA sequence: TGTGCCAGCAGCCCGACACTAGCGGGGGGCCTAACCGACAATGAGCAGTTCTTC. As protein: CASSPTLAGGLTDNEQFF.

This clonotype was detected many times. In nucleotides, the CDR3 is TGTGCCAGCAACCCCCCAAGAGCTAACTATGGCTACACCTTC. Translation: CASNPPRANYGYTF. The chain couples TRBV7-2 to TRBJ1-2, with no clear D. Between the trimmed V and J ends, which lost 7 bases and 0 bases, there was a span of 12 bases. This CDR3 region has 14 residues. Germline CDR1 reads SGHTA; CDR2 reads FQGNSA.

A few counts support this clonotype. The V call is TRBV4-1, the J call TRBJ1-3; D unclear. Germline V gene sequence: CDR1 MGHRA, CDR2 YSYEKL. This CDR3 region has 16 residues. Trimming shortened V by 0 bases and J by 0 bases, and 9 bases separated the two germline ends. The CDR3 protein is CASSQERGLSGNTIYF. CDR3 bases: TGCGCCAGCAGCCAAGAGCGAGGGCTCTCTGGAAACACCATATATTTT.

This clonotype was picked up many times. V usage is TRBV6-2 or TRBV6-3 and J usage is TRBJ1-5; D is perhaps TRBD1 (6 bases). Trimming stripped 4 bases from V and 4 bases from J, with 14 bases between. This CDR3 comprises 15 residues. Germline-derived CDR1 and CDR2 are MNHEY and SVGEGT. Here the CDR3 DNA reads TGTGCCAGCAGTTTAGGGACATTGTGGAATCAGCCCCAGCATTTT. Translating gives CASSLGTLWNQPQHF.

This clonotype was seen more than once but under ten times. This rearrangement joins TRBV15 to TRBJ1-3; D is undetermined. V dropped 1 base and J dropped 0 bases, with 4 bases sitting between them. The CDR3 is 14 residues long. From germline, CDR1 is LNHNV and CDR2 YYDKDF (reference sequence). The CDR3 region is CATSRAPSGNTIYF. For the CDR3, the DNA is TGTGCCACCAGCAGAGCGCCCTCTGGAAACACCATATATTTT.

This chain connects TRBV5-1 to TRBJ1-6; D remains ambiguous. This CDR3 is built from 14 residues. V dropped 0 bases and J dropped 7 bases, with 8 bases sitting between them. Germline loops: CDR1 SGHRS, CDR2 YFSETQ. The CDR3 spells CASSLAVGNSPLHF. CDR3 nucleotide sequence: TGCGCCAGCAGCTTGGCCGTGGGGAATTCACCCCTCCACTTT.

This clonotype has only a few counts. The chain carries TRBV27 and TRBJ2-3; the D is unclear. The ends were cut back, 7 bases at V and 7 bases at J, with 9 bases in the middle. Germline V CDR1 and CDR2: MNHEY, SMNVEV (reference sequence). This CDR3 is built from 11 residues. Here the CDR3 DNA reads TGTGCCAGCACCATTGGCAATACGCAGTATTTT. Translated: CASTIGNTQYF.

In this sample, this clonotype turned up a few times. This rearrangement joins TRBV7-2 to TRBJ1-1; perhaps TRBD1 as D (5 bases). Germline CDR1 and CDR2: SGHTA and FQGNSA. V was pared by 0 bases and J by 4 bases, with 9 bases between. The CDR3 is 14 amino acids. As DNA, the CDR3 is TGTGCCAGCAGCTTAGCCCGGGGGGGCACTGAAGCTTTCTTT. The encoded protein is CASSLARGGTEAFF. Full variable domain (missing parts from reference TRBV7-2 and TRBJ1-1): GAGVSQSPSNKVTEKGKDVELRCDPISGHTALYWYRQSLGQGLEFLIYFQGNSAPDKSGLPSDRFSAERTGGSVSTLTIQRTQQEDSAVYLCASSLARGGTEAFFGQGTRLTVV.

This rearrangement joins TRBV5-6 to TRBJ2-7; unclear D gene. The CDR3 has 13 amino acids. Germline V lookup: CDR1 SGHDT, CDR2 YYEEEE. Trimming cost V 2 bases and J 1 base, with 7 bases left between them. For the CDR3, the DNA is TGTGCCAGCAGCTTTAACCCGTCCTACGAGCAGTACGTC. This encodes CASSFNPSYEQYV.

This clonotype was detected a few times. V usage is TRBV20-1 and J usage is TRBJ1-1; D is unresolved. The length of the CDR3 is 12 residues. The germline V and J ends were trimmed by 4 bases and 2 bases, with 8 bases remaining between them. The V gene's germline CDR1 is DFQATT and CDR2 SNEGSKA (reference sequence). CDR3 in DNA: TGCAGTGCTATGACGGGAAACACTGAAGCTTTCTTT. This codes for CSAMTGNTEAFF.

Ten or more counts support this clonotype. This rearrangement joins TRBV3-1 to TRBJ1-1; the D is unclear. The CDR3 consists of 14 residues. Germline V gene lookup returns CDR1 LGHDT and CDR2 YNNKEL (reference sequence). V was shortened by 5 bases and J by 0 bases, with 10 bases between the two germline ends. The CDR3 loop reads CASSFSYMNTEAFF. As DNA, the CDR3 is TGTGCCAGCAGCTTCAGTTATATGAACACTGAAGCTTTCTTT.

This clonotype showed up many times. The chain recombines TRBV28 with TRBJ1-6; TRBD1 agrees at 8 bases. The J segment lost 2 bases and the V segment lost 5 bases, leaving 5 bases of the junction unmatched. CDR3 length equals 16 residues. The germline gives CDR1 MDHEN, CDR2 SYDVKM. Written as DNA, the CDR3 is TGTGCCAGCAGTGCAGACAGGGGACCCTATAATTCACCCCTCCACTTT. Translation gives CASSADRGPYNSPLHF.

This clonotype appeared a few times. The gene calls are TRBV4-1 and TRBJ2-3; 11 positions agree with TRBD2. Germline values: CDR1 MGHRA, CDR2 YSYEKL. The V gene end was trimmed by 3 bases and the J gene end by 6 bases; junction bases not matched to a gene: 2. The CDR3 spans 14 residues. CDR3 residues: CASSHRTSGDTQYF. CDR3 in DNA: TGCGCCAGCAGCCATAGGACTAGCGGGGATACGCAGTATTTT.

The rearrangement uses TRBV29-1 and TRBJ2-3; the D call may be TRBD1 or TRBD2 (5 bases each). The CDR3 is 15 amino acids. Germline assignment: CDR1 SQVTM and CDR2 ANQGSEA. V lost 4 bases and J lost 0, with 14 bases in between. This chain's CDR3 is CSVGMRGSSTDTQYF. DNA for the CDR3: TGCAGCGTTGGCATGAGGGGAAGTAGCACAGATACGCAGTATTTT.

The CDR3 loop reads CSVELVAGQGATNEQFF. CDR3 bases: TGCAGCGTTGAACTTGTAGCGGGACAGGGGGCAACTAATGAGCAGTTCTTC. The chain couples TRBV29-1 to TRBJ2-1, with 12 bases fitting TRBD1. V trimming: 2 bases; J trimming: 7 bases; junction bases outside the gene matches: 12. This CDR3 is 17 amino acids long. The germline V gene encodes CDR1 SQVTM and CDR2 ANQGSEA.

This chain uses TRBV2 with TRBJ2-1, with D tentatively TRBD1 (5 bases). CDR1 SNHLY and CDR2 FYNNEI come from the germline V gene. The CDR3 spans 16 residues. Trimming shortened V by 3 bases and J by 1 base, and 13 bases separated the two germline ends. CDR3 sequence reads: CASSEQGTLSYNEQFF. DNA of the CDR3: TGTGCCAGCAGTGAGCAGGGAACCTTATCCTACAATGAGCAGTTCTTC.

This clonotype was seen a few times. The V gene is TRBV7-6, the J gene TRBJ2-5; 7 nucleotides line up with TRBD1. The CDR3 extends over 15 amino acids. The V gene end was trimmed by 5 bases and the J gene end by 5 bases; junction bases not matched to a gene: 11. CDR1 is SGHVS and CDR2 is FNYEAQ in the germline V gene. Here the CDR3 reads CASSRDSQGGETQYF. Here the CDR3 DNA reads TGTGCCAGCAGCAGGGACAGCCAGGGCGGCGAGACCCAGTACTTC.

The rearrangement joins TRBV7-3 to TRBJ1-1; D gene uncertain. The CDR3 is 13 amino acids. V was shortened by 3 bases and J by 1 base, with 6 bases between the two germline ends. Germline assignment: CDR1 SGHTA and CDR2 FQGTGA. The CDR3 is CASSFGSNTEAFF. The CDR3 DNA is TGTGCCAGCAGCTTCGGGTCGAACACTGAAGCTTTCTTT.

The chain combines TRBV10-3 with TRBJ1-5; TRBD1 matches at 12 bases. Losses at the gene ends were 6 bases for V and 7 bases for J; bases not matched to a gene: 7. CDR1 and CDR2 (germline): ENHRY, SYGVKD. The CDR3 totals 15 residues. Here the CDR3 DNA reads TGTGCCATCAGACCGGGACAGGGGGCGGAACAGCCCCAGCATTTT. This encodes CAIRPGQGAEQPQHF.

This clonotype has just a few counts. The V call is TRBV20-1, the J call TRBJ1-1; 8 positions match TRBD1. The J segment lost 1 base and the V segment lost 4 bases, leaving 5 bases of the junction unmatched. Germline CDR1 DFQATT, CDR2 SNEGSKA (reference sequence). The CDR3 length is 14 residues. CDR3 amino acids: CSAIRQGPNTEAFF. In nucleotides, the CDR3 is TGCAGTGCTATTCGACAGGGGCCGAACACTGAAGCTTTCTTT.

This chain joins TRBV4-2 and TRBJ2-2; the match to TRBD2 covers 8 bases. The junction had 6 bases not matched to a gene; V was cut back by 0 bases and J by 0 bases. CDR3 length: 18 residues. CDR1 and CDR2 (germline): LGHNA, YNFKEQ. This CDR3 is CASSQEYRRGANTGELFF. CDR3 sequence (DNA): TGTGCCAGCAGCCAAGAGTATAGGCGGGGGGCGAACACCGGGGAGCTGTTTTTT.

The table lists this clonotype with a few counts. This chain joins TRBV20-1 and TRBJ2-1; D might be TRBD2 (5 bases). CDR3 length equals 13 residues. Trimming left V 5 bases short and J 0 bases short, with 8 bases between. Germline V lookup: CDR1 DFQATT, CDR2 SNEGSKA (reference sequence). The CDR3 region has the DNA TGCAGTGCTGGAGGCCGCTCCTACAATGAGCAGTTCTTC. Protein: CSAGGRSYNEQFF.

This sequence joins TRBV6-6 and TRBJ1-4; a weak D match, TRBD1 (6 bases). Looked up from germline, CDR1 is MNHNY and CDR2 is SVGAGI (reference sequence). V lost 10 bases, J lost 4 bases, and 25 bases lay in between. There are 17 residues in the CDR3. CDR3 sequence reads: CATGTSSPSGGNEKLFF. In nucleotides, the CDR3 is TGTGCCACCGGGACATCCTCCCCCAGCGGGGGTAATGAAAAACTGTTTTTT.